What follows is one T cell receptor (beta chain) and its context. At one of its ends the junction is not consistent with the germline gene, which may arise from a read error. This sample is drawn from a study of blood T cells in healthy people across ages. Germline assignment: CDR1 SGHTA and CDR2 FQGNSA. The CDR3 runs to 13 residues. Using a J-beta primer mix together with a sample-barcoded 5' primer, a second PCR was run for about 6 to 11 cycles. TCRdb reanalysed the 5' RACE reads using MiXCR and keeps one entry per CDR3 protein. The data show 800,000 or so distinct CDR3 sequences, with roughly 25% seen just once and under 4% held by the top ten. These data also featured in a second study, about T cells of mothers and their children. According to that study: Per mother, over 9 million TCR beta CDR3 reads were obtained; per child, around 2.9 million. For unrelated pairs as for related ones, thymic selection shapes TCR recombination output similarly.

The chain joins TRBV7-2 to TRBJ2-3, with no clear D. The sequence derives from a boy aged 5-17 years in good health. The sample taken for sequencing was blood. The CDR3 reads CAGSFTATDTQYF. The CDR3 DNA follows: TGTGCCGGCAGCTTCACAGCCACAGATACGCAGTATTTT.